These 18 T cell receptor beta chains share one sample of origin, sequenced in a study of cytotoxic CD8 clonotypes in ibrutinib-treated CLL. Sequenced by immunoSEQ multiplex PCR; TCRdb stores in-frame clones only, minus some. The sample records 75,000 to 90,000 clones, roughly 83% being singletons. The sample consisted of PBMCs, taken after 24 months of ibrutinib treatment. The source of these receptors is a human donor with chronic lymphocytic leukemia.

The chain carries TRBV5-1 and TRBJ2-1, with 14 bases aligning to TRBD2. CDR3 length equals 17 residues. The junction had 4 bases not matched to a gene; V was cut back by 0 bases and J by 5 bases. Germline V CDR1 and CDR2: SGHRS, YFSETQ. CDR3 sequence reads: CASSLEKGLAGDNEQFF. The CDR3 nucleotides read TGCGCCAGCAGCTTGGAAAAGGGACTAGCGGGAGACAATGAGCAGTTCTTC.

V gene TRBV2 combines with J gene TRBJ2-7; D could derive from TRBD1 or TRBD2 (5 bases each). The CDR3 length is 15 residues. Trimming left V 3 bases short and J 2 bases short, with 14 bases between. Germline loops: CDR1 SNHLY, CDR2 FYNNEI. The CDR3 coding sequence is TGTGCCAGCAGTGACGGGGCGGATCGGACCTACGAGCAGTACTTC. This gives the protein CASSDGADRTYEQYF.

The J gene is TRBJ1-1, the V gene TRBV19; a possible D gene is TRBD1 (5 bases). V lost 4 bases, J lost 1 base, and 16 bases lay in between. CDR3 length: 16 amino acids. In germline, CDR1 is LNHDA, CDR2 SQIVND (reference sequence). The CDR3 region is CASSNPGGASNTEAFF. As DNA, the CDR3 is TGTGCCAGTAGTAATCCTGGCGGGGCTTCGAACACTGAAGCTTTCTTT.

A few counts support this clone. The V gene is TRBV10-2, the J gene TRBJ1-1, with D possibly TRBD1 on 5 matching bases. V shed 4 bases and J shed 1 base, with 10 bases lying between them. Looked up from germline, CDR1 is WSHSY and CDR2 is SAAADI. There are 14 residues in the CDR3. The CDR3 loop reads CASSVFGTNTEAFF. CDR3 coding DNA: TGCGCCAGCAGTGTATTTGGGACGAACACTGAAGCTTTCTTT.

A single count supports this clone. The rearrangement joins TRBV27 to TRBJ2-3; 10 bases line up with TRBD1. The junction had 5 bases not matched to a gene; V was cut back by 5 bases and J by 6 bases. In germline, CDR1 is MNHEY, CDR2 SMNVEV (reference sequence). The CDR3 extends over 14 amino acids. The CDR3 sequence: CASSPRDRGDTQYF. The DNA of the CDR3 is TGTGCCAGCAGTCCCCGGGACAGGGGCGATACGCAGTATTTT.

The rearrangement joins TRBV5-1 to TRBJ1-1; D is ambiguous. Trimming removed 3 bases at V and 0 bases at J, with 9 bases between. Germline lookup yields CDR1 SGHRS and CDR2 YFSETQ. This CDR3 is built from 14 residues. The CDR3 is CASSSQPMNTEAFF. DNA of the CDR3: TGCGCCAGCAGCTCACAACCAATGAACACTGAAGCTTTCTTT.

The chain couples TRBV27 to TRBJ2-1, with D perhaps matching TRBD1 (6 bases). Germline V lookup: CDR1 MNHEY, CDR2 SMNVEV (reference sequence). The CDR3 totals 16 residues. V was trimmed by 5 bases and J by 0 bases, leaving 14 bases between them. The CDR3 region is CASSPGQLSSYNEQFF. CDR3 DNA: TGTGCCAGCAGTCCGGGACAATTAAGCTCCTACAATGAGCAGTTCTTC.

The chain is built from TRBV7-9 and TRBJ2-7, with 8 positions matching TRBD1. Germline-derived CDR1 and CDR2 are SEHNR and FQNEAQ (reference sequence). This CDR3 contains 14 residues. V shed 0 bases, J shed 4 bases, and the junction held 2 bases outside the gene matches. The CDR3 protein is CASSLAGQAYEQYF. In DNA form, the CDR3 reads TGTGCCAGCAGCTTAGCGGGACAGGCTTACGAGCAGTACTTC. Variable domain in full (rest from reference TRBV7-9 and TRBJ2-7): DTGVSQNPRHKITKRGQNVTFRCDPISEHNRLYWYRQTLGQGPEFLTYFQNEAQLEKSRLLSDRFSAERPKGSFSTLEIQRTEQGDSAMYLCASSLAGQAYEQYFGPGTRLTVT.

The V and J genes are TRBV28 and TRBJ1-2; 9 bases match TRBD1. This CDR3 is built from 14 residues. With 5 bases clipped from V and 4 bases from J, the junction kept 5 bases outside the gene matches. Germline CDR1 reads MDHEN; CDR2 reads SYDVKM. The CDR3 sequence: CASSTGGRFYGYTF. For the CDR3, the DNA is TGTGCCAGCAGTACAGGGGGCAGGTTCTATGGCTACACCTTC.

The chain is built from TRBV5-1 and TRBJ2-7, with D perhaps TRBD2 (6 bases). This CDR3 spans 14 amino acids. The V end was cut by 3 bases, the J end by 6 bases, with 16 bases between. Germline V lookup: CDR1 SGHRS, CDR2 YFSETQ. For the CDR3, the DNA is TGCGCCAGCAGCTGCGGGACTCGGGAGTGCGAGCAGTACTTC. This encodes CASSCGTRECEQYF.

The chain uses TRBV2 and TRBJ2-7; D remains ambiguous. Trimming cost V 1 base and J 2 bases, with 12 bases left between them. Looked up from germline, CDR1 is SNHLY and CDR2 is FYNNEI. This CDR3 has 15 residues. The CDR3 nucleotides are TGTGCCAGCAGTGAAGACTCCCGGACCCCCTACGAGCAGTACTTC. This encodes CASSEDSRTPYEQYF.

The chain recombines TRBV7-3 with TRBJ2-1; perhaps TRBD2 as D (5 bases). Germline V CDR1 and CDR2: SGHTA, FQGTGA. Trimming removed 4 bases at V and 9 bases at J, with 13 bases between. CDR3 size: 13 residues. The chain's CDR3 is CASSSSQSGEQFF. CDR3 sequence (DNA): TGTGCCAGCAGCTCTAGCCAAAGCGGTGAGCAGTTCTTC.

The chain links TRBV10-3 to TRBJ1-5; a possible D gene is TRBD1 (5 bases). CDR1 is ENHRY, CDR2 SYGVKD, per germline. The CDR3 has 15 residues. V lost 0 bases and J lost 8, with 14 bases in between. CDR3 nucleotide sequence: TGTGCCATCAGTGAGTCGGGGGAGAGGAATAAGCCCCAGCATTTT. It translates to CAISESGERNKPQHF.

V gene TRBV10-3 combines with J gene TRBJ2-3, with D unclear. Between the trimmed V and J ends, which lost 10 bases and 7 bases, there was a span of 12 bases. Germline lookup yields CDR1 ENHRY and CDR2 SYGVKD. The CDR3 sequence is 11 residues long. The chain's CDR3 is CATRVSNTQYF. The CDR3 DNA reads TGTGCCACCCGTGTAAGCAATACGCAGTATTTT.

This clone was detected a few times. CDR3 sequence (DNA): TGTGCCACTGAGACTAGCGGGAGATACGGGGAGCTGTTTTTT. Its translation is CATETSGRYGELFF. This chain uses TRBV19 with TRBJ2-2, with 12 bases lining up with TRBD2. The CDR3 totals 14 residues. Germline V lookup: CDR1 LNHDA, CDR2 SQIVND (reference sequence). V trimming: 10 bases; J trimming: 7 bases; junction bases outside the gene matches: 7. Full variable domain (missing parts from reference TRBV19 and TRBJ2-2): DGGITQSPKYLFRKEGQNVTLSCEQNLNHDAMYWYRQDPGQGLRLIYYSQIVNDFQKGDIAEGYSVSREKKESFPLTVTSAQKNPTAFYLCATETSGRYGELFFGEGSRLTVL.

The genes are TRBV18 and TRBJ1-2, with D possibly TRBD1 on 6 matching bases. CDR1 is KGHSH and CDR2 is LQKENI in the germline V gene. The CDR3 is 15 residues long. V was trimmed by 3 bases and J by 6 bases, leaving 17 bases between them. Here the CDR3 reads CASSPRPGGGDGYTF. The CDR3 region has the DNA TGTGCCAGCTCACCCCGGCCGGGGGGGGGCGATGGCTACACCTTC.

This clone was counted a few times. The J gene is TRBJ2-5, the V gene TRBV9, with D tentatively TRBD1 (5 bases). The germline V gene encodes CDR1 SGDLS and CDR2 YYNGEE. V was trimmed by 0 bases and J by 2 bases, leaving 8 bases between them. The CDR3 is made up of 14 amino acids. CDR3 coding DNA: TGTGCCAGCAGCGTAGGACAGAAACAAGAGACCCAGTACTTC. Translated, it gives CASSVGQKQETQYF.

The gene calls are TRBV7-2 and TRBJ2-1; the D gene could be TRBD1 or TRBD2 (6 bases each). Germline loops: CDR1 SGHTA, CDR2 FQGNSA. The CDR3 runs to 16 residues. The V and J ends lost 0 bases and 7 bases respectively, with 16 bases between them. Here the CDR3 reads CASSLAVGGVGNEQFF. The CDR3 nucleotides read TGTGCCAGCAGCTTAGCTGTCGGGGGCGTGGGGAATGAGCAGTTCTTC.